This T cell receptor (beta chain) was sequenced for a study of cytomegalovirus exposure and HLA in healthy donors. General study findings and limits: Likely technical artifact: a cluster of highly shared sequence variants. Presence/absence analyses assumed roughly uniform sequencing depth across donors. Later work found most CMV-associated TCR beta chains apparently HLA-restricted.

On this clone: The antigen is undetermined.

Germline CDR1 and CDR2: SGHRS and YFSETQ. J lost 2 bases, V lost 0 bases, and 4 bases had no gene match. CDR3 length: 15 amino acids. Primers for the PCR totalled 60 Vbeta and 13 Jbeta. Data came from immunoSEQ multiplex PCR; TCRdb stores just in-frame clones and leaves some out. Among roughly 110,000 clones listed, about 80% were seen once. The chain recombines TRBV5-1 with TRBJ1-1; 7 positions agree with TRBD1. The sequenced sample was PBMCs. The TCR originated in a middle-aged woman in good health and CMV-seropositive. The CDR3 protein is CASSLGDRLNTEAFF. CDR3 bases: TGCGCCAGCAGCTTGGGGGACAGATTAAACACTGAAGCTTTCTTT.